The TCR beta chain described here comes from a study of a mutant IDH1 vaccine in newly diagnosed glioma. As for the study in general: Across weeks 1, 3, 5, 7, 11, 15, 19 and 23, patients received a vaccination each time, eight in all. Treatment recipients were 62.5% male and around 40% female, and their mean age was roughly 44 years. Previous care, which was radiotherapy, temozolomide, or both, most often involved both. Points from the study as a whole: Vaccine-induced immune responses were detected in approximately 93% of patients.

This clone was counted a few times. The antigen is not known. As to time point: week 11, during vaccination. The vaccine gave 300 ug of a 20-mer mutant IDH1 peptide subcutaneously per dose. Measured with immunoSEQ multiplex PCR; TCRdb has only the in-frame clones, and not every one. The data contain some 64,000 clones, about 88% of them singletons. This receptor was obtained from a woman between 45 and 60 years old with glioma. The sample consisted of PBMCs, taken from a glioma patient whose treatment included an IDH1 peptide vaccine.

The CDR3, as DNA: TGTGCCAGCCGGGACAGAAGGAACACTGAAGCTTTCTTT. Protein sequence: CASRDRRNTEAFF. This chain joins TRBV6-1 and TRBJ1-1, with 7 nucleotides matching TRBD1. J was trimmed by 1 base and V by 8 bases; bases with no gene match: 4. Germline CDR1 MNHNS, CDR2 SASEGT. The CDR3 is 13 amino acids.